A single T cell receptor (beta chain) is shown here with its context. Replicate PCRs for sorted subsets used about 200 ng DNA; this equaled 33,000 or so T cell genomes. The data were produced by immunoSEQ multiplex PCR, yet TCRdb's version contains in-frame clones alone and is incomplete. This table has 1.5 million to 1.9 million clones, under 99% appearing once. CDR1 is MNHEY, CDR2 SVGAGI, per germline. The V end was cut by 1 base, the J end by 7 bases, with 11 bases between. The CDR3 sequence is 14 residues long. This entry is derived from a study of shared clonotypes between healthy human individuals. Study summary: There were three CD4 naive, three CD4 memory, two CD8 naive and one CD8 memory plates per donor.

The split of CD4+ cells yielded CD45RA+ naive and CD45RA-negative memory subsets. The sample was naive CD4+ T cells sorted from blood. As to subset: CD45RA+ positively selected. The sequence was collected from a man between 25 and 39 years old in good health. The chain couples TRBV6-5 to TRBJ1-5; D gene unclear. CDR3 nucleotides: TGTGCCAGCAGTTACTTGGGAAACGAGCAGCCCCAGCATTTT. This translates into CASSYLGNEQPQHF.